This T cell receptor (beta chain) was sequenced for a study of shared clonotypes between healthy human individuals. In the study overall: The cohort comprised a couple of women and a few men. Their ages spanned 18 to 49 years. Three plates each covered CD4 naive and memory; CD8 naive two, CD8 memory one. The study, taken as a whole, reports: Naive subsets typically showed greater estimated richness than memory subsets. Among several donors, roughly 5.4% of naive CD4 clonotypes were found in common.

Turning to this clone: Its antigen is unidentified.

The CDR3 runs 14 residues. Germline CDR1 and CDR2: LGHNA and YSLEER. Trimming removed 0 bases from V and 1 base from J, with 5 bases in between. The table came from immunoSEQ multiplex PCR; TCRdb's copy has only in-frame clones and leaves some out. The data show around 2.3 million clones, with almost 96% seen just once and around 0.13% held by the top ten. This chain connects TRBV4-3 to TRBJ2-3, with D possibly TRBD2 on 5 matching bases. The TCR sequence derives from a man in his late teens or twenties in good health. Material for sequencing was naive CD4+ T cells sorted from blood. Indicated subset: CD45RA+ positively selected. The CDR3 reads CASSQERGTDTQYF. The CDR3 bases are TGCGCCAGCAGCCAAGAGAGGGGCACAGATACGCAGTATTTT.